These T cell receptor beta chains were read from a single sample in a study of blood T cell repertoires in COVID-19. The protocol was immunoSEQ multiplex PCR, while the TCRdb copy is restricted to in-frame clones and leaves out a portion. The sample gives roughly 140,000 clones, 70% to 90% of which show up once; over 1.5% is in the top ten. The specimen sequenced was peripheral blood. The receptors shown here come from a man aged 65 to 85 with acute or convalescent COVID-19. The CDR3 runs from the conserved cysteine through the conserved F or W. A D gene is named only where the DNA matches it firmly. Size tells how often a clone was seen (once, few, many) or the class of an expanded clone, and some rows leave it out.

j_call: TRBJ2-3
v_call: TRBV5-1
clone_size: NA
d_call: TRBD1
cdr3_nt: TGCGCCACCCGAACCGGGACAGGGGCAGATACGCAGTATTTT
cdr3_aa: CATRTGTGADTQYF

j_call: TRBJ2-7
v_call: TRBV18
clone_size: once
d_call: TRBD2
cdr3_nt: TGTGCCAGCTCACAAACCGGGGGGAGCTCCTACGAGCAGTACTTC
cdr3_aa: CASSQTGGSSYEQYF

j_call: TRBJ2-5
v_call: TRBV6-6
clone_size: NA
d_call: NA
cdr3_nt: TGTGCCAGCAGTCCACGTCCGAGACAGGCAACCGGGAAGACCCAGTACTTC
cdr3_aa: CASSPRPRQATGKTQYF

j_call: TRBJ1-6
v_call: TRBV7-9
clone_size: NA
d_call: NA
cdr3_nt: TGTGCCAGCAGCTTCACGGAGGGTTCACCCCTCCACTTT
cdr3_aa: CASSFTEGSPLHF

j_call: TRBJ1-4
v_call: TRBV29-1
clone_size: NA
d_call: TRBD1
cdr3_nt: TGCAGCGCCTCGGGACAGGGGAGTTCCTTGACTAATGAAAAACTGTTTTTT
cdr3_aa: CSASGQGSSLTNEKLFF

j_call: TRBJ2-4
v_call: TRBV7-9
clone_size: NA
d_call: NA
cdr3_nt: TGTGCCAGCAGCTTCGCAGGGAGGAAAAACATTCAGTACTTC
cdr3_aa: CASSFAGRKNIQYF

j_call: TRBJ2-7
v_call: TRBV4-2
clone_size: NA
d_call: TRBD1
cdr3_nt: TGTGCCAGCAGCACACATTCCGGGACAGGGGCTTACGAGCAGTACTTC
cdr3_aa: CASSTHSGTGAYEQYF

j_call: TRBJ1-2
v_call: TRBV2
clone_size: NA
d_call: TRBD1
cdr3_nt: TGTGCCAGCAGAGGGACAGGGAGTAACTATGGCTACACCTTC
cdr3_aa: CASRGTGSNYGYTF

j_call: TRBJ2-2
v_call: TRBV7-8
clone_size: NA
d_call: TRBD2
cdr3_nt: TGTGCCAGCAGCCCGAGACTAGCGGGTGAACTGAACACCGGGGAGCTGTTTTTT
cdr3_aa: CASSPRLAGELNTGELFF

j_call: TRBJ1-5
v_call: TRBV3-1/TRBV3-2
clone_size: NA
d_call: NA
cdr3_nt: TGTGCCAGCAGCCAAGGAGATCCGTTGGCAGGGCGTTATAGCAATCAGCCCCAGCATTTT
cdr3_aa: CASSQGDPLAGRYSNQPQHF

j_call: TRBJ1-1
v_call: TRBV19
clone_size: NA
d_call: TRBD1
cdr3_nt: TGTGCCAGCGGCGAACAGGGGGGAACTGAAGCTTTCTTT
cdr3_aa: CASGEQGGTEAFF

j_call: TRBJ2-2
v_call: TRBV9
clone_size: NA
d_call: NA
cdr3_nt: TGTGCCAGCACCCGGGATCTCACCGGGGAGCTGTTTTTT
cdr3_aa: CASTRDLTGELFF

j_call: TRBJ1-5
v_call: TRBV28
clone_size: NA
d_call: TRBD1
cdr3_nt: TGTGCCAGCAGTCCATACGACAGGGGGAGCAATCAGCCCCAGCATTTT
cdr3_aa: CASSPYDRGSNQPQHF

j_call: TRBJ1-5
v_call: TRBV5-1
clone_size: NA
d_call: TRBD1
cdr3_nt: TGCGCCAGCAGCTTGGTAGGGGGCAGGGGACAGCCCCAGCATTTT
cdr3_aa: CASSLVGGRGQPQHF

j_call: TRBJ2-5
v_call: TRBV5-4
clone_size: few
d_call: TRBD2
cdr3_nt: TGTGCCAGCAGCCCGTCAGCGGGGATCCAAGAGACCCAGTACTTC
cdr3_aa: CASSPSAGIQETQYF

j_call: TRBJ2-1
v_call: TRBV19
clone_size: NA
d_call: TRBD2
cdr3_nt: TGTGCCAGTAGTATAGCGGCTAGCGGGAGGTATGAGCAGTTCTTC
cdr3_aa: CASSIAASGRYEQFF

j_call: TRBJ2-5
v_call: TRBV24-1
clone_size: NA
d_call: TRBD1
cdr3_nt: TGTGCCACCAGTGACAGGGGACAGGATTTTCGAGAGACCCAGTACTTC
cdr3_aa: CATSDRGQDFRETQYF

j_call: TRBJ2-7
v_call: TRBV7-2
clone_size: NA
d_call: NA
cdr3_nt: TGTGCCAGCAGCTTGGGATACGGACAGCACTCCTACGAGCAGTACTTC
cdr3_aa: CASSLGYGQHSYEQYF

j_call: TRBJ2-2
v_call: TRBV7-3
clone_size: NA
d_call: TRBD1
cdr3_nt: TGTGCCAGCAGCTGGGACAGGTCCACCGGGGAGCTGTTTTTT
cdr3_aa: CASSWDRSTGELFF

j_call: TRBJ1-6
v_call: TRBV5-6
clone_size: NA
d_call: TRBD1
cdr3_nt: TGTGCCAGCAGCAACGGACAGGGGTCGAGTTCACCCCTCCACTTT
cdr3_aa: CASSNGQGSSSPLHF

j_call: TRBJ2-1
v_call: TRBV4-1
clone_size: NA
d_call: NA
cdr3_nt: TGCGCCAGCAGCCAAGGGGGAGGCAGGGGGGTCTACAATGAGCAGTTCTTC
cdr3_aa: CASSQGGGRGVYNEQFF

j_call: TRBJ2-1
v_call: TRBV7-3
clone_size: NA
d_call: TRBD2
cdr3_nt: TGTGCCAGCAGCTCCGCGGGCGGGAGTACGAATGAGCAGTTCTTC
cdr3_aa: CASSSAGGSTNEQFF

j_call: TRBJ1-3
v_call: TRBV6-1
clone_size: NA
d_call: NA
cdr3_nt: TGTGCCAGCAGTGTGGGGGCAGGGTTGACTGGAAACACCATATATTTT
cdr3_aa: CASSVGAGLTGNTIYF

j_call: TRBJ1-5
v_call: TRBV6-5
clone_size: once
d_call: TRBD1
cdr3_nt: TGTGCCACCGACAGGGGTCATAGCAATCAGCCCCAGCATTTT
cdr3_aa: CATDRGHSNQPQHF

j_call: TRBJ1-2
v_call: TRBV6-1
clone_size: NA
d_call: NA
cdr3_nt: TGTGCCAGCAGTGAAGCGCAGGGTGCTGGCTATGGCTACACCTTC
cdr3_aa: CASSEAQGAGYGYTF

j_call: TRBJ2-7
v_call: TRBV7-2
clone_size: NA
d_call: NA
cdr3_nt: TGTGCCAGCAGCTTATCGCCGGGCTACGAGCAGTACTTC
cdr3_aa: CASSLSPGYEQYF

j_call: TRBJ1-1
v_call: TRBV6-5
clone_size: NA
d_call: TRBD1
cdr3_nt: TGTGCCAGCAGTTACGGAGCGGGACAGGGGCGGGAAGCTTTCTTT
cdr3_aa: CASSYGAGQGREAFF

j_call: TRBJ1-4
v_call: TRBV25-1
clone_size: once
d_call: NA
cdr3_nt: TGTGCCAGCAGTGAACTCCACAGAACTAATGAAAAACTGTTTTTT
cdr3_aa: CASSELHRTNEKLFF

j_call: TRBJ1-6
v_call: TRBV18
clone_size: NA
d_call: TRBD1
cdr3_nt: TGTGCCAGCTCACCACCCGGGACAGGGGGGACACCCCTCCACTTT
cdr3_aa: CASSPPGTGGTPLHF

j_call: TRBJ1-1
v_call: TRBV4-1
clone_size: NA
d_call: NA
cdr3_nt: TGCGCCAGCAGCCAAGATCCGCGGGAAGCTTTCTTT
cdr3_aa: CASSQDPREAFF

j_call: TRBJ2-7
v_call: TRBV30
clone_size: NA
d_call: NA
cdr3_nt: TGTGCCTGGACCCGAGGGCCCGGGGAGCAGTACTTC
cdr3_aa: CAWTRGPGEQYF

j_call: TRBJ2-2
v_call: TRBV5-4
clone_size: NA
d_call: TRBD2
cdr3_nt: TGCAGCAGTCAAGCGGGAAACACCGGGGAGCTGTTTTTT
cdr3_aa: CSSQAGNTGELFF

j_call: TRBJ2-5
v_call: TRBV11-2
clone_size: NA
d_call: NA
cdr3_nt: TGTGCCAGCAGCCAAGGACAGCGGGAGACCCAGTACTTC
cdr3_aa: CASSQGQRETQYF

j_call: TRBJ1-1
v_call: TRBV7-9
clone_size: NA
d_call: NA
cdr3_nt: TGTGCCAGCAGTCTTCGGGGTGCCGTCTTAGGCACTGAAGCTTTCTTT
cdr3_aa: CASSLRGAVLGTEAFF

j_call: TRBJ2-2
v_call: TRBV14
clone_size: NA
d_call: NA
cdr3_nt: TGTGCCAGCAGCGGCAGGGGTAGAGGCACCGGGGAGCTGTTTTTT
cdr3_aa: CASSGRGRGTGELFF

j_call: TRBJ2-7
v_call: TRBV19
clone_size: NA
d_call: NA
cdr3_nt: TGTGCCAGTAGGGTGACAGCGCTCTCCTACGAGCAGTACTTC
cdr3_aa: CASRVTALSYEQYF

j_call: TRBJ1-1
v_call: TRBV5-6
clone_size: many
d_call: TRBD1
cdr3_nt: TGTGCCAGCAGATTCAGGGGGGCTGAAGCTTTCTTT
cdr3_aa: CASRFRGAEAFF

j_call: TRBJ2-1
v_call: TRBV19
clone_size: NA
d_call: TRBD2
cdr3_nt: TGTGCCAGTAGTATTGGACTAGCGGGAGGCAGCTCCTACAATGAGCAGTTCTTC
cdr3_aa: CASSIGLAGGSSYNEQFF

j_call: TRBJ1-4
v_call: TRBV7-9
clone_size: once
d_call: TRBD1
cdr3_nt: TGTGCCAGCGGCATGACAGGGTTAGAAAAACTGTTTTTT
cdr3_aa: CASGMTGLEKLFF

j_call: TRBJ1-4
v_call: TRBV25-1
clone_size: NA
d_call: NA
cdr3_nt: TGTGCCAGCAGTGAATTCCAGGGTAATGAAAAACTGTTTTTT
cdr3_aa: CASSEFQGNEKLFF

j_call: TRBJ1-1
v_call: TRBV9
clone_size: NA
d_call: TRBD1
cdr3_nt: TGTGCCAGCAGTTCCCAGGGGGTCACTGAAGCTTTCTTT
cdr3_aa: CASSSQGVTEAFF

j_call: TRBJ2-1
v_call: TRBV29-1
clone_size: NA
d_call: TRBD1
cdr3_nt: TGCAGCGTTTTTCCGGGACAGGGAAGAGAGCAGTTCTTC
cdr3_aa: CSVFPGQGREQFF

j_call: TRBJ2-1
v_call: TRBV7-8
clone_size: NA
d_call: TRBD2
cdr3_nt: TGTGCCAGCAGCTCCGGGGGGGGGCTTTACAATGAGCAGTTCTTC
cdr3_aa: CASSSGGGLYNEQFF

j_call: TRBJ1-4
v_call: TRBV5-4
clone_size: NA
d_call: NA
cdr3_nt: TGTGCCAGCAGCTTGGGACGGAGAAATGAAAAACTGTTTTTT
cdr3_aa: CASSLGRRNEKLFF

j_call: TRBJ1-2
v_call: TRBV5-4
clone_size: NA
d_call: TRBD1
cdr3_nt: TGTGCCAGCAGCCTTGGACAGGGGGTAAACTATGGCTACACCTTC
cdr3_aa: CASSLGQGVNYGYTF

j_call: TRBJ2-4
v_call: TRBV10-2
clone_size: once
d_call: TRBD2
cdr3_nt: TGCGCCAGCCACCCAGTTGCGGGAGGGTTGGGAAACATTCAGTACTTC
cdr3_aa: CASHPVAGGLGNIQYF

j_call: TRBJ2-5
v_call: TRBV3-1/TRBV3-2
clone_size: few
d_call: TRBD1
cdr3_nt: TGTGCCAGCAGCCAGACACAGGGGGCGAGGGAGACCCAGTACTTC
cdr3_aa: CASSQTQGARETQYF

j_call: TRBJ2-4
v_call: TRBV7-3
clone_size: NA
d_call: TRBD1
cdr3_nt: TGTGCCAGCAGCTTATACGGGACAGAAAAAAACATTCAGTACTTC
cdr3_aa: CASSLYGTEKNIQYF

j_call: TRBJ2-3
v_call: TRBV5-1
clone_size: NA
d_call: TRBD2
cdr3_nt: TGCGCCAGCAGCTTGGGTCTTAGCGGGGGCCTCGTCGGAAGCACAGATACGCAGTATTTT
cdr3_aa: CASSLGLSGGLVGSTDTQYF

j_call: TRBJ1-5
v_call: TRBV19
clone_size: NA
d_call: NA
cdr3_nt: TGTGCCAGTAGTATAGAACCGGGAGTAGAACAGCCCCAGCATTTT
cdr3_aa: CASSIEPGVEQPQHF

j_call: TRBJ1-1
v_call: TRBV28
clone_size: once
d_call: TRBD1
cdr3_nt: TGTGCCAGCAGGGACAGGGTGAACACTGAAGCTTTCTTT
cdr3_aa: CASRDRVNTEAFF

j_call: TRBJ2-7
v_call: TRBV5-1
clone_size: NA
d_call: NA
cdr3_nt: TGCGCCAGCAGAAGAAGTAGCAGCTACGAGCAGTACTTC
cdr3_aa: CASRRSSSYEQYF

j_call: TRBJ2-7
v_call: TRBV10-1
clone_size: few
d_call: TRBD1
cdr3_nt: TGCGCCAGCATTAACAGGGGACCCTCCTACGAGCAGTACTTC
cdr3_aa: CASINRGPSYEQYF

j_call: TRBJ2-3
v_call: TRBV5-6
clone_size: NA
d_call: TRBD2
cdr3_nt: TGTGCCAGCAGCCTCTCCGGGGAGGGCGATACGCAGTATTTT
cdr3_aa: CASSLSGEGDTQYF

j_call: TRBJ2-1
v_call: TRBV2
clone_size: NA
d_call: NA
cdr3_nt: TGTGCCAGCAGTGACCTAGCAACCTCCTACAATGAGCAGTTCTTC
cdr3_aa: CASSDLATSYNEQFF

j_call: TRBJ2-1
v_call: TRBV5-8
clone_size: NA
d_call: TRBD1
cdr3_nt: TGTGCCAGCAGCACTGGACAGGGGTACAATGAGCAGTTCTTC
cdr3_aa: CASSTGQGYNEQFF

j_call: TRBJ2-5
v_call: TRBV10-1
clone_size: NA
d_call: NA
cdr3_nt: TGCGCCAGCAGTGAGTCGACTAGGACTCAAGAGACCCAGTACTTC
cdr3_aa: CASSESTRTQETQYF

j_call: TRBJ2-1
v_call: TRBV7-9
clone_size: NA
d_call: NA
cdr3_nt: TGTGCCAGCAGCTTAGGGAAGGGGGAACACACAAGTAATGAGCAGTTCTTC
cdr3_aa: CASSLGKGEHTSNEQFF